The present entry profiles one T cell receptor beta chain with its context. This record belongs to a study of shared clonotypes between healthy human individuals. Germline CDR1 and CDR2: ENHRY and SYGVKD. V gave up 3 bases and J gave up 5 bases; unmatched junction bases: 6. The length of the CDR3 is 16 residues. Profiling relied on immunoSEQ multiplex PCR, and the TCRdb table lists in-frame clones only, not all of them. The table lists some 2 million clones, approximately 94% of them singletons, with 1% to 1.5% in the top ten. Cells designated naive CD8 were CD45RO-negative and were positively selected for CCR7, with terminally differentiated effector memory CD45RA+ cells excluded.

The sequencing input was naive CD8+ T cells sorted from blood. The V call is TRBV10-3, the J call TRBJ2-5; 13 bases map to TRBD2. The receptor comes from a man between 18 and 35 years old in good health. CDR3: CAISETSGGALETQYF. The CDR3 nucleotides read TGTGCCATCAGTGAAACTAGCGGGGGGGCCTTGGAGACCCAGTACTTC.